This T cell receptor (beta chain) was recorded in a study of shared clonotypes between healthy human individuals. Researchers ran the assay at a deep level. Sequencing on ten immunoSEQ deep assay plates was performed for unsorted PBMC DNA. Using immunoSEQ multiplex PCR, the repertoire was profiled, and TCRdb retains in-frame clones only, with some absent. Here the sample spans 500,000 to 650,000 clones, roughly four fifths being singletons. Details on this clone: Its antigen is currently unknown.

The study, taken as a whole, reports: Genetic and exposure-history diversity was limited by the small donor number.

The receptor comes from a woman aged 40-49 years in good health. Some clones in this sample may be carry-over from other donors' samples. Specimen: PBMCs.

The CDR3 nucleotides are TGTGCCACGGGGGGGACTAGTTTGCTCGAGCAGTACTTC. Residues: CATGGTSLLEQYF. The chain employs TRBV7-8 and TRBJ2-7; 8 nucleotides match TRBD2. Germline CDR1 and CDR2: SGHVS and FQNEAQ. The V and J ends lost 10 bases and 6 bases, in that order; junction bases with no gene match: 11. The CDR3 is 13 residues long.